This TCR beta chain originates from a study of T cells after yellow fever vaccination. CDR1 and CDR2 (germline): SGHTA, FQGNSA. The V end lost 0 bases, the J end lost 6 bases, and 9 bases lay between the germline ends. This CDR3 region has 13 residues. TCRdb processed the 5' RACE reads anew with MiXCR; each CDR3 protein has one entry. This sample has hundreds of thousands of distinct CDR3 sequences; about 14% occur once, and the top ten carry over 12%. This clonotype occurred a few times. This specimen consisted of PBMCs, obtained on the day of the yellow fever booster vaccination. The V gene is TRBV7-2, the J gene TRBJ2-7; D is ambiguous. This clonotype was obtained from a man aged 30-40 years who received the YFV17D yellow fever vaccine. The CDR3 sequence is CASSLAGPGEQYF. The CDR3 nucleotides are TGTGCCAGCAGCTTAGCGGGCCCGGGCGAGCAGTACTTC.